Shown below are 13 T cell receptor beta chains from a single sample sequenced in a study of neurological immune-mediated disorders (dated 2019 in TCRdb). Library generation was performed with 5' RACE. TCRdb records Illumina HiSeq 2500 as the sequencer. TCRdb trimmed the raw reads at Q25, called clones with MiXCR and kept productive beta chains. Each entry merges the rows of one CDR3 protein and shows their most common DNA and genes. The sample table contains some 14,000 distinct CDR3 sequences; only one count was recorded for about 6.8% of them. In total, the top ten clones hold roughly 24% of the sample. Sequencing used CD8+ T cells from blood. The receptors originated from a woman aged 40 to 50 in good health.

This clonotype has at least ten counts. J is TRBJ2-7 and V is TRBV20-1; tentatively, D is TRBD1 (6 bases). Trimming pared 3 bases from V and 2 bases from J, leaving 20 bases between. The CDR3 extends over 16 amino acids. The germline gives CDR1 DFQATT, CDR2 SNEGSKA (reference sequence). CDR3 region: CSASTRDTHDPYEQYF. In DNA, the CDR3 is TGCAGTGCTAGTACCCGGGACACACACGATCCCTACGAGCAGTACTTC.

The chain joins TRBV7-7 to TRBJ2-5, with D tentatively TRBD1 or TRBD2 (5 bases each). Germline loops: CDR1 SSHAT, CDR2 FNYEAQ (reference sequence). This CDR3 is built from 14 residues. In DNA, the CDR3 is TGTGCTAGAGGGTCCAAGGGGTGGGGAGAGACCCAGTACTTC. Translating gives CARGSKGWGETQYF. The whole variable domain, remainder taken from reference TRBV7-7 and TRBJ2-5, is GAGVSQSPRYKVTKRGQDVTLRCDPISSHATLYWYQQALGQGPEFLTYFNYEAQPDKSGLPSDRFSAERPEGSISTLTIQRTEQRDSAMYRCARGSKGWGETQYFGPGTRLLVL.

This clonotype was recorded at least ten times. The genes are TRBV28 and TRBJ1-1; D not resolved. Trimming removed 2 bases at V and 4 bases at J, with 11 bases between. The CDR3 has 14 amino acids. The V gene's germline CDR1 is MDHEN and CDR2 SYDVKM. CDR3 sequence reads: CASSLGGKSTEAFF. The CDR3 DNA follows: TGTGCCAGCAGTTTAGGAGGGAAGAGCACTGAAGCTTTCTTT.

This clonotype was detected ten times or more. The rearrangement links TRBV3-1 to TRBJ1-2; D might be TRBD1 (6 bases). Germline V CDR1 and CDR2: LGHDT, YNNKEL (reference sequence). CDR3 length equals 15 residues. V was trimmed by 3 bases and J by 3 bases, leaving 14 bases between them. CDR3 coding DNA: TGTGCCAGCAGCCACCCCTGGACAGCTTACTATGGCTACACCTTC. Protein: CASSHPWTAYYGYTF.

This clonotype was seen at least ten times. CDR3 loop: CASRNLGQSYNEQFF. The DNA for the CDR3 is TGTGCCAGCAGGAATCTCGGACAGTCTTACAATGAGCAGTTCTTC. The chain couples TRBV12-3 or TRBV12-4 to TRBJ2-1, with D perhaps TRBD1 (6 bases). This CDR3 is built from 15 residues. With 6 bases removed from V and 4 bases from J, the gap between germline ends came to 16 bases.

This clonotype was found many times. The V and J genes are TRBV5-1 and TRBJ2-3; D is unresolved. The V gene lost 2 bases and the J gene lost 2 bases, with 6 bases spanning the gap. The germline CDR1 and CDR2 sequences are SGHRS and YFSETQ. The CDR3 is 13 amino acids. This CDR3 is CASSFDLTDTQYF. The CDR3 nucleotides are TGCGCCAGCAGCTTTGACCTCACAGATACGCAGTATTTT.

This clonotype was observed many times. The chain couples TRBV4-1 to TRBJ1-3; D is unresolved. Trimming pared 4 bases from V and 0 bases from J, leaving 13 bases between. Germline assignment: CDR1 MGHRA and CDR2 YSYEKL. CDR3 length: 16 amino acids. The CDR3 is CASSLRTEYSGNTIYF. The CDR3 DNA follows: TGCGCCAGCAGCCTTCGGACGGAGTACTCTGGAAACACCATATATTTT.

This clonotype was found many times. J is TRBJ1-6 and V is TRBV20-1; 7 positions agree with TRBD1. The CDR3 covers 16 residues. V shed 0 bases and J 0 bases; nucleotides not matched to a gene: 2. Germline CDR1 is DFQATT and CDR2 is SNEGSKA (reference sequence). The CDR3 here is CSARDYRGSYNSPLHF. CDR3 coding DNA: TGCAGTGCTAGAGATTACAGGGGCTCCTATAATTCACCCCTCCACTTT.

This clonotype was seen a single time. The chain employs TRBV2 and TRBJ2-4; D is possibly TRBD2 (5 bases). The ends were cut back, 4 bases at V and 7 bases at J, with 23 bases in the middle. The CDR3 totals 17 residues. CDR1 SNHLY and CDR2 FYNNEI come from the germline V gene. CDR3 loop: CASSGVSQSGSGNIQYF. The CDR3 nucleotides are TGTGCCAGCAGTGGTGTATCTCAGTCCGGGTCGGGGAACATTCAGTACTTC.

This clonotype was detected ten times or more. This chain uses TRBV20-1 with TRBJ2-5; tentative D call: TRBD1 (5 bases). V shed 0 bases and J shed 5 bases, with 19 bases lying between them. There are 16 residues in the CDR3. CDR1 is DFQATT, CDR2 SNEGSKA, per germline (reference sequence). The CDR3 protein is CSARDLRGIGYETQYF. The CDR3 DNA follows: TGCAGTGCTAGAGATCTAAGGGGCATCGGCTACGAGACCCAGTACTTC.

V gene TRBV2 combines with J gene TRBJ2-1; D not resolved. The V end was cut by 6 bases, the J end by 0 bases, with 9 bases between. The CDR3 has 14 amino acids. CDR1 and CDR2 from the germline V gene are SNHLY and FYNNEI. CDR3 amino acids: CASRPASSYNEQFF. The CDR3 region has the DNA TGTGCCAGCAGGCCGGCTAGCTCCTACAATGAGCAGTTCTTC.

This clonotype was observed many times. CDR3 protein: CASSQVQGASYEQYF. The DNA for the CDR3 is TGCGCCAGCAGCCAAGTCCAGGGGGCCTCCTACGAGCAGTACTTC. The chain is built from TRBV4-1 and TRBJ2-7; TRBD1 agrees at 8 bases. This CDR3 is 15 amino acids long. Germline-derived CDR1 and CDR2 are MGHRA and YSYEKL. J gave up 0 bases and V 1 base, and 2 bases lay outside the gene matches.

This clonotype came up many times. This chain uses TRBV10-3 with TRBJ2-7; tentative D call: TRBD1 (6 bases). V lost 4 bases to trimming and J lost 0 bases, with 16 bases between them. The CDR3 has 16 residues. Germline V CDR1 and CDR2: ENHRY, SYGVKD. The CDR3 nucleotides read TGTGCCATCAGTGCCCCGGACCAGGGGATCTCCTACGAGCAGTACTTC. This gives the protein CAISAPDQGISYEQYF.